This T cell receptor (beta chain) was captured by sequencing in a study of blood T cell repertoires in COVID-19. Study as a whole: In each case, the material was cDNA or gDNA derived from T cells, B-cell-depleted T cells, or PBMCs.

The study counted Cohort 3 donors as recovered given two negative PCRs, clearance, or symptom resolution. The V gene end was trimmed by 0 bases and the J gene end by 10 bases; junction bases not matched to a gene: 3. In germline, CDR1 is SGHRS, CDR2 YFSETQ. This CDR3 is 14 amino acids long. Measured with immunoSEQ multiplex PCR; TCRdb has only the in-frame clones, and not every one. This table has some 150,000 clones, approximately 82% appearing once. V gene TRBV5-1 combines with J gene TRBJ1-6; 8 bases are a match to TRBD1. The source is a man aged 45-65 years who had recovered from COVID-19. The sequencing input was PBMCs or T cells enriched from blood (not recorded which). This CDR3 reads CASSLGQGPSPLHF. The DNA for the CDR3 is TGCGCCAGCAGCTTGGGACAGGGGCCCTCACCCCTCCACTTT.